Listed below are T cell receptor beta chains from one sample, sequenced in a study of blood T cell repertoires in COVID-19. Some clones are missing from TCRdb's copy, which holds only in-frame ones; the method was immunoSEQ multiplex PCR. Found here are fewer than 300,000 clones, roughly nine tenths of them singletons; the top ten hold around 2.2%. The material sequenced was peripheral blood. Receptor source: a woman aged 25 to 39 with COVID-19, enrolled during active disease. CDR3s include the opening cysteine and the closing phenylalanine or tryptophan. Each record gives: J gene, V gene, clone size, CDR3 protein. A row's size may be missing; if present it is once, few, many or a size class.

j_call: TRBJ2-7; v_call: TRBV5-1; clone_size: NA; cdr3_aa: CASSLPGHYEQYF
j_call: TRBJ2-1; v_call: TRBV24-1; clone_size: NA; cdr3_aa: CATSAVTRPGGDEQFF
j_call: TRBJ2-3; v_call: TRBV6-5; clone_size: NA; cdr3_aa: CASSYSFSTDTQYF
j_call: TRBJ2-1; v_call: TRBV28; clone_size: NA; cdr3_aa: CASSSPGLAGVSEQFF
j_call: TRBJ1-1; v_call: TRBV28; clone_size: NA; cdr3_aa: CASSITGGSYATEAFF
j_call: TRBJ2-7; v_call: TRBV10-2; clone_size: NA; cdr3_aa: CASLEAAAYEQYF
j_call: TRBJ2-7; v_call: TRBV15; clone_size: NA; cdr3_aa: CATSSGPRGLYEQYF
j_call: TRBJ1-5; v_call: TRBV21-1; clone_size: NA; cdr3_aa: CASSNEGRPLGNQPQHF
j_call: TRBJ2-1; v_call: TRBV11-2; clone_size: NA; cdr3_aa: CASSTLVNGRNEQFF
j_call: TRBJ1-2; v_call: TRBV27; clone_size: once; cdr3_aa: CASSFGRDSGYTF
j_call: TRBJ1-1; v_call: TRBV30; clone_size: once; cdr3_aa: CAWSTSTIQGVATEAFF
j_call: TRBJ2-2; v_call: TRBV2; clone_size: NA; cdr3_aa: CASSTLTSDGELFF
j_call: TRBJ2-5; v_call: TRBV6-5; clone_size: NA; cdr3_aa: CASGYQAQETQYF
j_call: TRBJ2-7; v_call: TRBV3-1/TRBV3-2; clone_size: NA; cdr3_aa: CASSQDGGVPTYEQYF
j_call: TRBJ2-1; v_call: TRBV7-2; clone_size: NA; cdr3_aa: CASSLDGGSSYNEQFF
j_call: TRBJ1-1; v_call: TRBV3-1/TRBV3-2; clone_size: NA; cdr3_aa: CASSQDFGDRGTEAFF
j_call: TRBJ2-7; v_call: TRBV4-2; clone_size: NA; cdr3_aa: CASSQASGNYEQYF
j_call: TRBJ1-6; v_call: TRBV3-1/TRBV3-2; clone_size: NA; cdr3_aa: CASSSEGTYNSPLHF
j_call: TRBJ2-3; v_call: TRBV28; clone_size: NA; cdr3_aa: CASRSQRRAQYF
j_call: TRBJ1-5; v_call: TRBV3-1/TRBV3-2; clone_size: once; cdr3_aa: CASSQGYGGAGQPQHF